Following are 20 T cell receptor beta chains from one sample sequenced in a study of blood T cell repertoires in COVID-19. Measured with immunoSEQ multiplex PCR; TCRdb has only the in-frame clones, and not every one. The table shows about 30,000 clones, with 88% occurring only once. Sequenced: peripheral blood. These receptors originate from a human donor in a cohort sampled during active COVID-19.

This rearrangement joins TRBV10-3 to TRBJ1-6, with D possibly being TRBD1 (6 bases). The CDR3 has 15 amino acids. V gave up 6 bases and J gave up 11 bases, with 20 bases separating them. CDR1 is ENHRY, CDR2 SYGVKD, per germline. The chain's CDR3 is CAIRSTGTPKAPLHF. The CDR3 nucleotides read TGTGCCATCAGAAGCACCGGGACACCGAAGGCACCCCTCCACTTT.

The V call is TRBV7-6, the J call TRBJ1-2; D may be TRBD1 (5 bases). V lost 1 base and J lost 6, with 6 bases in between. Germline lookup yields CDR1 SGHVS and CDR2 FNYEAQ. This CDR3 region has 12 residues. The CDR3 region has the DNA TGTGCCAGCAGCTTAGGGGGCCATGGCTACACCTTC. The encoded protein is CASSLGGHGYTF.

The chain is built from TRBV11-3 and TRBJ1-3; no firm D call. This CDR3 is 16 amino acids long. Looked up from germline, CDR1 is SGHNT and CDR2 is YENEEA. V lost 3 bases and J lost 0, with 12 bases in between. The CDR3 nucleotides are TGTGCCAGCAGCTTGCGAGTTCCTTTCTCTGGAAACACCATATATTTT. It yields the protein CASSLRVPFSGNTIYF.

This sequence joins TRBV4-1 and TRBJ2-4, with D perhaps matching TRBD1 (5 bases). The germline V gene encodes CDR1 MGHRA and CDR2 YSYEKL. The CDR3 consists of 16 residues. The V end was cut by 0 bases, the J end by 7 bases, with 16 bases between. CDR3 coding DNA: TGCGCCAGCAGCCAAGATCCGTATGGGGCCCAGAACATTCAGTACTTC. This codes for CASSQDPYGAQNIQYF.

The sample holds a few counts of this clone. The chain has TRBV11-2 and TRBJ2-7; tentative D call: TRBD1 (5 bases). Germline loops: CDR1 SGHAT, CDR2 FQNNGV. Trimming stripped 7 bases from V and 4 bases from J, with 23 bases between. The CDR3 has 16 residues. CDR3 in amino acids: CASTRLGAGSNYEQYF. The CDR3 DNA reads as TGTGCCAGCACCCGTCTAGGGGCAGGGTCGAATTACGAGCAGTACTTC. Full variable domain (remainder filled in from reference TRBV11-2 and TRBJ2-7): EAGVAQSPRYKIIEKRQSVAFWCNPISGHATLYWYQQILGQGPKLLIQFQNNGVVDDSQLPKDRFSAERLKGVDSTLKIQPAKLEDSAVYLCASTRLGAGSNYEQYFGPGTRLTVT.

The genes are TRBV27 and TRBJ2-7; possible D gene TRBD1, 6 bases. V lost 11 bases to trimming and J lost 1 base, with 18 bases between them. This CDR3 has 14 amino acids. Per the germline V gene, CDR1 is MNHEY and CDR2 is SMNVEV (reference sequence). The CDR3 protein is CASARDIASYEQYF. In nucleotides, the CDR3 is TGTGCCTCTGCACGGGACATAGCTTCCTACGAGCAGTACTTC.

The chain employs TRBV19 and TRBJ1-1; 9 bases line up with TRBD1. Germline V lookup: CDR1 LNHDA, CDR2 SQIVND (reference sequence). J gave up 5 bases and V 6 bases, and 4 bases lay outside the gene matches. There are 13 residues in the CDR3. The DNA for the CDR3 is TGTGCCAGTAGAGGGACAGGGCGGACTGAAGCTTTCTTT. Its protein product is CASRGTGRTEAFF.

This chain links TRBV24-1 with TRBJ2-3; 7 bases are a match to TRBD1. There are 16 residues in the CDR3. Per germline, CDR1 KGHDR and CDR2 SFDVKD. The V segment lost 3 bases and the J segment 2 bases; nucleotides outside the gene matches: 7. CDR3 bases: TGTGCCACCAGTGATCCGATGGACAGGTCCACAGATACGCAGTATTTT. Amino acid sequence: CATSDPMDRSTDTQYF.

The chain has TRBV30 and TRBJ1-3; TRBD1 agrees at 7 bases. In germline, CDR1 is GTSNPN, CDR2 SVGIG (reference sequence). The CDR3 extends over 14 amino acids. V trimming: 3 bases; J trimming: 0 bases; junction bases outside the gene matches: 2. For the CDR3, the DNA is TGTGCCTGGAGAAGGGACAGCTCTGGAAACACCATATATTTT. Translating it yields CAWRRDSSGNTIYF.

This chain links TRBV5-3 with TRBJ1-1; D is undetermined. TRBV5-3 falls under the ORF class, with uncertain function. The CDR3 covers 15 residues. Trimming removed 0 bases at V and 3 bases at J, with 12 bases between. CDR3: CARSLVRQTHTEAFF. As DNA, the CDR3 is TGTGCCAGAAGCTTGGTAAGGCAGACTCACACTGAAGCTTTCTTT.

J is TRBJ2-7 and V is TRBV7-2; TRBD2 might be the D (6 bases). Germline values: CDR1 SGHTA, CDR2 FQGNSA. V lost 6 bases and J lost 4, with 19 bases in between. This CDR3 region has 15 residues. Here the CDR3 reads CASRRRAQGGYEQYF. The CDR3 DNA reads as TGTGCCAGCAGGCGGAGGGCTCAAGGAGGGTACGAGCAGTACTTC.

The chain uses TRBV6-4 and TRBJ2-2; possibly TRBD2 for D (5 bases). Germline assignment: CDR1 MRHNA and CDR2 SNTAGT. The CDR3 consists of 13 residues. V was clipped by 2 bases and J by 7 bases, with 8 bases between them. This chain's CDR3 is CASSDRRGGELFF. The DNA of the CDR3 is TGTGCCAGCAGTGACAGACGGGGCGGGGAGCTGTTTTTT.

The CDR3 reads CASSLDMGGAFF. CDR3 sequence (DNA): TGTGCCAGCAGCTTAGATATGGGAGGGGCTTTCTTT. The rearrangement links TRBV11-2 to TRBJ1-1; D gene ambiguous. The CDR3 is made up of 12 amino acids. Trimming took 0 bases from V and 11 from J, leaving 10 bases between them. CDR1 and CDR2 (germline): SGHAT, FQNNGV.

The V gene is TRBV15, the J gene TRBJ1-5, with D possibly matching TRBD1 (6 bases). Trimming shortened V by 0 bases and J by 7 bases, and 13 bases separated the two germline ends. Germline V gene sequence: CDR1 LNHNV, CDR2 YYDKDF (reference sequence). CDR3 length: 15 residues. This CDR3 is CATSRDLRGNQPQHF. For the CDR3, the DNA is TGTGCCACCAGCAGAGATTTGAGGGGGAACCAGCCCCAGCATTTT.

The chain employs TRBV6-5 and TRBJ1-6; D perhaps matches TRBD1 (6 bases). CDR1 and CDR2 (germline): MNHEY, SVGAGI. The length of the CDR3 is 12 residues. Trimming cost V 7 bases and J 7 bases, with 8 bases left between them. CDR3 region: CASTQGNSPLHF. The CDR3, as DNA: TGTGCCAGCACCCAGGGGAATTCACCCCTCCACTTT.

The chain combines TRBV4-2 with TRBJ2-5; 13 nucleotides agree with TRBD2. The CDR3 consists of 16 residues. V trimming: 4 bases; J trimming: 5 bases; junction bases outside the gene matches: 7. CDR1 and CDR2 from the germline V gene are LGHNA and YNFKEQ. CDR3 in amino acids: CASSPRTSGGLETQYF. The CDR3 DNA reads as TGTGCCAGCAGCCCTCGGACTAGCGGGGGTTTGGAGACCCAGTACTTC.

The J gene is TRBJ2-1, the V gene TRBV6-5; D is perhaps TRBD2 (5 bases). CDR1 MNHEY and CDR2 SVGAGI come from the germline V gene. The V gene lost 6 bases and the J gene lost 0 bases, with 9 bases spanning the gap. This CDR3 is built from 14 residues. The CDR3 DNA reads TGTGCCAGCAGAGCGGCCGTCTCCTACAATGAGCAGTTCTTC. Translated: CASRAAVSYNEQFF.

This sequence joins TRBV6-5 and TRBJ2-7; D is possibly TRBD2 (5 bases). The CDR3 covers 16 residues. Germline values: CDR1 MNHEY, CDR2 SVGAGI. V lost 4 bases, J lost 2 bases, and 18 bases lay in between. The CDR3 DNA sequence: TGTGCCAGCAGTTCCCTAGCCGCCGGGATCGCCTACGAGCAGTACTTC. Its translation: CASSSLAAGIAYEQYF.

This sequence joins TRBV7-9 and TRBJ1-3; 7 bases fit TRBD1. Per germline, CDR1 SEHNR and CDR2 FQNEAQ (reference sequence). This CDR3 spans 17 amino acids. The V and J ends lost 2 bases and 3 bases, in that order; junction bases with no gene match: 10. The CDR3 coding sequence is TGTGCCAGCAGCTTACCGCCACGACAGGGTGGTGGAAACACCATATATTTT. Its translation: CASSLPPRQGGGNTIYF. Variable domain in full (rest from reference TRBV7-9 and TRBJ1-3): DTGVSQNPRHKITKRGQNVTFRCDPISEHNRLYWYRQTLGQGPEFLTYFQNEAQLEKSRLLSDRFSAERPKGSFSTLEIQRTEQGDSAMYLCASSLPPRQGGGNTIYFGEGSWLTVV.

This clone occurred a few times. The chain couples TRBV9 to TRBJ2-2, with 10 bases that match TRBD1. The CDR3 is 16 residues long. Germline V gives CDR1 SGDLS, CDR2 YYNGEE. Germline trimming cut 0 bases from V and 4 bases from J; bases unmatched to any gene: 3. The CDR3 loop is CASSVVGQGSTGELFF. As DNA, the CDR3 is TGTGCCAGCAGCGTAGTGGGACAGGGGTCCACCGGGGAGCTGTTTTTT.